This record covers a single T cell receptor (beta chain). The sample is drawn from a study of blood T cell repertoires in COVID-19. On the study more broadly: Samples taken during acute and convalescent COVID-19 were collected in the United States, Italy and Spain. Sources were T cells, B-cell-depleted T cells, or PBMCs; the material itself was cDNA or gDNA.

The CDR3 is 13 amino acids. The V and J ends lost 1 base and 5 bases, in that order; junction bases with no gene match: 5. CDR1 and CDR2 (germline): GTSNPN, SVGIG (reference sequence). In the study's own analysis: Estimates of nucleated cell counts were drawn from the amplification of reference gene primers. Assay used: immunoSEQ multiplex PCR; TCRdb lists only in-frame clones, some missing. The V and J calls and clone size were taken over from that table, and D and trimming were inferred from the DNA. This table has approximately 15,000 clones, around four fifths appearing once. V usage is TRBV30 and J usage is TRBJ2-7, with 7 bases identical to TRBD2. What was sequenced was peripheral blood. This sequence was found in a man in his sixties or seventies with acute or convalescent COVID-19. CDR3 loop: CAWSGAGWNEQYF. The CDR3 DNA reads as TGTGCCTGGAGTGGAGCGGGATGGAACGAGCAGTACTTC.